The 21 T cell receptor beta chains reported below all come from one sample, sequenced in a study of cytomegalovirus exposure and HLA in healthy donors. Both 60 Vbeta primers and 13 Jbeta primers went into the PCR. Using immunoSEQ multiplex PCR, the repertoire was profiled, and TCRdb retains in-frame clones only, with some absent. Of approximately 100,000 clones listed, about 79% are singletons. Specimen: PBMCs. The receptors come from a woman under 30 in good health and CMV-seronegative.

This chain links TRBV7-2 with TRBJ2-3; 8 nucleotides match TRBD2. Germline V gene data show CDR1 as SGHTA and CDR2 as FQGNSA. The CDR3 sequence is 16 residues long. V trimming: 6 bases; J trimming: 0 bases; junction bases outside the gene matches: 8. The CDR3 nucleotides are TGTGCCAGCAGTTCCAATAGCGGGACTAGCACAGATACGCAGTATTTT. Translating it yields CASSSNSGTSTDTQYF.

The rearrangement links TRBV6-6 to TRBJ2-1, with TRBD2 matching 9 bases. The germline V gene has CDR1 MNHNY and CDR2 SVGAGI (reference sequence). The CDR3 extends over 15 amino acids. After removal of 6 bases from V and 5 bases from J, the junction contained 8 bases not matched to a gene. The CDR3 protein is CASSQEAGGNNEQFF. In nucleotides, the CDR3 is TGTGCCAGCAGCCAAGAAGCGGGGGGTAACAATGAGCAGTTCTTC.

The gene calls are TRBV13 and TRBJ2-3, with unresolved D. CDR1 PRHDT and CDR2 FYEKMQ come from the germline V gene (reference sequence). This CDR3 region has 12 residues. The V and J ends lost 6 bases and 0 bases respectively, with 4 bases between them. The chain's CDR3 is CASRGSTDTQYF. The CDR3 coding sequence is TGTGCCAGCAGGGGCAGCACAGATACGCAGTATTTT.

This chain connects TRBV4-1 to TRBJ2-7; 7 nucleotides match TRBD1. The CDR3 is 16 amino acids. Germline V gene lookup returns CDR1 MGHRA and CDR2 YSYEKL. Trimming cost V 4 bases and J 0 bases; bases outside gene matches: 9. CDR3 sequence (DNA): TGCGCCAGCAGCCCGACAGGGCCTCCAAGCTCCTACGAGCAGTACTTC. The encoded protein is CASSPTGPPSSYEQYF.

V gene TRBV7-9 combines with J gene TRBJ2-5, with a tentative D call TRBD2 (7 bases). Trimming cost V 3 bases and J 13 bases, with 15 bases left between them. CDR3 length: 12 amino acids. The germline CDR1 and CDR2 sequences are SEHNR and FQNEAQ (reference sequence). This CDR3 is CASSFEEGGGYF. CDR3 DNA sequence: TGTGCCAGCAGCTTCGAGGAAGGGGGGGGGTACTTC.

The chain combines TRBV30 with TRBJ1-2, with 8 bases matching TRBD1. Per germline, CDR1 GTSNPN and CDR2 SVGIG (reference sequence). The V segment lost 3 bases and the J segment 4 bases; nucleotides outside the gene matches: 4. The CDR3 length is 13 residues. DNA for the CDR3: TGTGCCTGGAGCGAGGGGACAGGCTATGGCTACACCTTC. This sequence encodes CAWSEGTGYGYTF.

In the case of this clone: Compared with germline, one end of the junction differs, possibly owing to a read error. The DNA for the CDR3 is TGTGCCAGCAGCCTCCCCTCGGGGTACCCTGAAGCTGTCTTT. Protein sequence: CASSLPSGYPEAVF. This chain uses TRBV5-4 with TRBJ1-1, with D hard to call. CDR1 and CDR2 (germline): SGHNT, YYREEE (reference sequence). CDR3 size: 14 residues.

This clone occurred many times. J is TRBJ1-1 and V is TRBV5-1; D perhaps matches TRBD1 (5 bases). The CDR3 is made up of 15 amino acids. V lost 4 bases and J lost 4, with 17 bases in between. Germline V gene sequence: CDR1 SGHRS, CDR2 YFSETQ. CDR3 loop: CASSPDGGTGTEAFF. In nucleotides, the CDR3 is TGCGCCAGCAGCCCGGACGGGGGGACGGGCACTGAAGCTTTCTTT.

The chain carries TRBV28 and TRBJ1-2; no definite D call. V was cut by 3 bases and J by 0 bases, with 8 bases left in between. Germline-derived CDR1 and CDR2 are MDHEN and SYDVKM. CDR3 length: 14 residues. DNA of the CDR3: TGTGCCAGCAGTTTTGCAAGCACTAACTATGGCTACACCTTC. Its protein is CASSFASTNYGYTF.

The genes are TRBV28 and TRBJ1-6, with D uncertain. V was cut by 5 bases and J by 4 bases, with 9 bases left in between. The CDR3 has 14 amino acids. The germline CDR1 and CDR2 sequences are MDHEN and SYDVKM. The CDR3 DNA sequence: TGTGCCAGCAGTATCGGGGTATATAATTCACCCCTCCACTTT. It specifies CASSIGVYNSPLHF.

The V gene is TRBV6-5, the J gene TRBJ1-2; 8 nucleotides line up with TRBD1. Germline V gives CDR1 MNHEY, CDR2 SVGAGI. V shed 6 bases and J 3 bases; nucleotides not matched to a gene: 6. This CDR3 has 14 amino acids. CDR3 nucleotide sequence: TGTGCCAGCAGCGACAGGGGCGCTGACTATGGCTACACCTTC. Amino acid sequence: CASSDRGADYGYTF.

The chain combines TRBV11-2 with TRBJ2-1; 10 bases are shared with TRBD2. V lost 5 bases and J lost 10; bases outside the gene matches: 8. The CDR3 runs to 14 residues. The germline gives CDR1 SGHAT, CDR2 FQNNGV. The CDR3 region has the DNA TGTGCCAGCAGCCGGGGACTAGCGTCCCAGGAGCAGTTCTTC. Translated: CASSRGLASQEQFF. Looking up the rest from reference TRBV11-2 and TRBJ2-1 gives the full variable domain: EAGVAQSPRYKIIEKRQSVAFWCNPISGHATLYWYQQILGQGPKLLIQFQNNGVVDDSQLPKDRFSAERLKGVDSTLKIQPAKLEDSAVYLCASSRGLASQEQFFGPGTRLTVL.

The chain employs TRBV28 and TRBJ2-7; 11 nucleotides line up with TRBD2. The J segment lost 2 bases and the V segment lost 5 bases, leaving 8 bases of the junction unmatched. The CDR3 is 16 amino acids. Germline V gene sequence: CDR1 MDHEN, CDR2 SYDVKM. DNA of the CDR3: TGTGCCAGCAGTCAACTCCTAGCGGGGGGCACCTACGAGCAGTACTTC. It codes for CASSQLLAGGTYEQYF.

The rearrangement uses TRBV6-5 and TRBJ1-2; 7 bases map to TRBD1. With V trimmed by 6 bases and J by 4 bases, 5 bases remained unmatched. CDR3 length: 13 residues. From germline, CDR1 is MNHEY and CDR2 SVGAGI. Here the CDR3 reads CASRRTGAYGYTF. DNA of the CDR3: TGTGCCAGCAGGCGAACAGGGGCCTATGGCTACACCTTC.

The genes are TRBV9 and TRBJ2-7; D might be TRBD1 (6 bases). CDR1 and CDR2 from the germline V gene are SGDLS and YYNGEE. V dropped 3 bases and J dropped 5 bases, with 12 bases sitting between them. The CDR3 length is 13 residues. The CDR3 protein is CASSAQGFDEQYF. The DNA for the CDR3 is TGTGCCAGCAGCGCACAGGGTTTCGACGAGCAGTACTTC.

This clone appeared a single time. The chain uses TRBV11-3 and TRBJ2-3; 13 bases are a match to TRBD2. The CDR3 is 16 residues long. CDR1 is SGHNT and CDR2 is YENEEA in the germline V gene. Unmatched junction bases numbered 3, after V lost 3 bases and J lost 3 bases. In DNA, the CDR3 is TGTGCCAGCAGCTTGGGACTAGCGGGGACTACAGATACGCAGTATTTT. It codes for CASSLGLAGTTDTQYF.

V is TRBV4-1 and J is TRBJ1-1; 9 nucleotides match TRBD1. Trimming took 4 bases from V and 5 from J; bases not matched to a gene: 2. This CDR3 is built from 13 residues. Germline V gene lookup returns CDR1 MGHRA and CDR2 YSYEKL. CDR3 DNA: TGCGCCAGCAGCCGGGACAGGGTAACTGAAGCTTTCTTT. It specifies CASSRDRVTEAFF.

This clone was detected only once. The rearrangement links TRBV19 to TRBJ2-7, with 9 bases lining up with TRBD1. This CDR3 region has 13 residues. The V gene end was trimmed by 9 bases and the J gene end by 2 bases; junction bases not matched to a gene: 5. Germline V gene sequence: CDR1 LNHDA, CDR2 SQIVND (reference sequence). CDR3: CASRRQGAYEQYF. The CDR3 DNA reads as TGTGCCAGCCGGCGACAGGGGGCCTACGAGCAGTACTTC. The full variable domain, its missing parts supplied by reference TRBV19 and TRBJ2-7, is DGGITQSPKYLFRKEGQNVTLSCEQNLNHDAMYWYRQDPGQGLRLIYYSQIVNDFQKGDIAEGYSVSREKKESFPLTVTSAQKNPTAFYLCASRRQGAYEQYFGPGTRLTVT.

The chain uses TRBV6-6 and TRBJ2-5, with 9 bases identical to TRBD2. The CDR3 is 15 amino acids. Germline lookup yields CDR1 MNHNY and CDR2 SVGAGI (reference sequence). Trimming took 4 bases from V and 4 from J; bases not matched to a gene: 7. This CDR3 reads CASSSPGSGRETQYF. For the CDR3, the DNA is TGTGCCAGCAGTTCTCCGGGTAGCGGGAGAGAGACCCAGTACTTC.

The chain carries TRBV27 and TRBJ2-5; TRBD2 is a possible D gene (6 bases). Trimming pared 2 bases from V and 11 bases from J, leaving 15 bases between. The CDR3 is 13 residues long. Germline-derived CDR1 and CDR2 are MNHEY and SMNVEV (reference sequence). The chain's CDR3 is CASSLGGSREQYF. For the CDR3, the DNA is TGTGCCAGCAGTTTAGGAGGGTCCCGGGAGCAGTACTTC.

This clone was seen a single time. The chain joins TRBV28 to TRBJ2-3, with 12 bases identical to TRBD2. V trimming: 6 bases; J trimming: 4 bases; junction bases outside the gene matches: 5. Germline V lookup: CDR1 MDHEN, CDR2 SYDVKM. The CDR3 has 15 residues. The CDR3 DNA is TGTGCCAGCAGCCTCGGACTAGCGGGACCAGATACGCAGTATTTT. This sequence encodes CASSLGLAGPDTQYF.